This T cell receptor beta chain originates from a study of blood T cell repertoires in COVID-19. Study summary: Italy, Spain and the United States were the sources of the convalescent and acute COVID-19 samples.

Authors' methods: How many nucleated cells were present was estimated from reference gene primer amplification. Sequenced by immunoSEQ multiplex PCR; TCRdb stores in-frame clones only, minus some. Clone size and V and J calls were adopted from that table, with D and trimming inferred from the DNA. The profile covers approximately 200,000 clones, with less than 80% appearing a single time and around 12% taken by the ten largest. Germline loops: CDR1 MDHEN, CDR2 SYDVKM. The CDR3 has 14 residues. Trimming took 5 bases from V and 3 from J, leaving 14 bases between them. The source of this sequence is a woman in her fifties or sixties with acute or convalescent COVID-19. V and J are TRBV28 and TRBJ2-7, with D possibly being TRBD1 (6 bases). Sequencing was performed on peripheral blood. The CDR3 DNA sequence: TGTGCCAGCAGTAACCGGGACACCAGCTACGAGCAGTACTTC. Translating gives CASSNRDTSYEQYF.